Presented here are 25 T cell receptor beta chains from one specimen sequenced in a study of response to subunit inactivated influenza vaccine. TCRdb reanalysed the RT-PCR reads using MiXCR and keeps one entry per CDR3 protein. The sample has around 200,000 distinct CDR3 sequences; about 12% are singletons. These same data were also listed under a study on T cells expressing NK-cell markers. That paper notes: TCR beta cDNA was generated via 5'RACE template switching incorporating UMIs.

Sequencing was performed on CD8+ T cells sorted from PBMCs, taken less than 13 days after vaccination. The source of these receptors is a man aged 50 or older who received an inactivated influenza vaccine.

On this clonotype itself: A much larger clone differs from this one at a single base, so this may be a read error. The chain carries TRBV20-1 and TRBJ2-1, with 7 bases fitting TRBD1. The CDR3 has 15 amino acids. The germline CDR1 and CDR2 sequences are DFQATT and SNEGSKA (reference sequence). DNA for the CDR3: TGCAGTGTTAGATCAGCAGCCGGACAGGCGTATGAGCAGTTCTTC. It is translated as CSVRSAAGQAYEQFF.

This clonotype occurred many times. This chain connects TRBV6-5 to TRBJ1-2; D unclear. V shed 2 bases and J shed 2 bases, with 9 bases lying between them. CDR3 length: 14 residues. Germline values: CDR1 MNHEY, CDR2 SVGAGI. CDR3 nucleotide sequence: TGTGCCAGCAGTTACGGGGAGTACAACTATGGCTACACCTTC. Encoded protein: CASSYGEYNYGYTF.

The chain has TRBV27 and TRBJ2-5, with 7 bases matching TRBD2. Germline trimming cut 5 bases from V and 4 bases from J; bases unmatched to any gene: 4. Germline CDR1 is MNHEY and CDR2 is SMNVEV (reference sequence). CDR3 length: 13 residues. The CDR3 DNA reads as TGTGCCAGCAGTCCCGGACTAGGAGAGACCCAGTACTTC. This codes for CASSPGLGETQYF.

This clonotype was observed many times. The chain uses TRBV7-6 and TRBJ1-1; no clear D. From germline, CDR1 is SGHVS and CDR2 FNYEAQ. The CDR3 is 12 amino acids. The V end lost 1 base, the J end lost 5 bases, and 5 bases lay between the germline ends. This CDR3 is CASSLDSTEAFF. The CDR3 DNA is TGTGCCAGCAGCTTAGACAGTACTGAAGCTTTCTTT.

This chain links TRBV6-5 with TRBJ1-1; weak D call: TRBD1 (5 bases). The CDR3 is 14 amino acids. V was cut by 0 bases and J by 3 bases, with 8 bases left in between. The V gene's germline CDR1 is MNHEY and CDR2 SVGAGI. The CDR3 region is CASSYSQGDTEAFF. For the CDR3, the DNA is TGTGCCAGCAGTTACTCCCAAGGGGACACTGAAGCTTTCTTT.

In DNA, the CDR3 is TGCGCCAGCAGCCAAGGTCAGGGGGCTTTTTACGAGCAGTACTTC. As protein: CASSQGQGAFYEQYF. This chain connects TRBV4-1 to TRBJ2-7; 8 nucleotides agree with TRBD1. The germline V gene has CDR1 MGHRA and CDR2 YSYEKL. V was pared by 1 base and J by 4 bases, with 6 bases of the junction left unmatched. This CDR3 has 15 residues.

In its sample, this clonotype was seen a few times. CDR3 sequence (DNA): TGTGCCAGCAGTGGCGCAGGGAGGAAAACAGATACGCAGTATTTT. Translating it yields CASSGAGRKTDTQYF. The V call is TRBV28, the J call TRBJ2-3, with D possibly being TRBD2 (6 bases). Trimming stripped 5 bases from V and 3 bases from J, with 15 bases between. Looked up from germline, CDR1 is MDHEN and CDR2 is SYDVKM. This CDR3 spans 15 amino acids.

This clonotype was observed a few times. V and J are TRBV12-3 or TRBV12-4 and TRBJ2-1, with 11 bases matching TRBD1. The CDR3 length is 16 residues. V was clipped by 6 bases and J by 9 bases; unmatched bases: 13. The CDR3 is CASSPWTGGFSSEQFF. The CDR3 coding sequence is TGTGCCAGCAGCCCTTGGACAGGGGGCTTTAGTAGTGAGCAGTTCTTC.

This clonotype was picked up a small number of times. The rearrangement links TRBV6-5 to TRBJ1-5; D uncertain. The length of the CDR3 is 13 residues. V was clipped by 2 bases and J by 4 bases, with 6 bases between them. Per the germline V gene, CDR1 is MNHEY and CDR2 is SVGAGI. Here the CDR3 DNA reads TGTGCCAGCAGTTACAATGAGAATCAGCCCCAGCATTTT. This gives the protein CASSYNENQPQHF.

In this sample, this clonotype turned up many times. CDR3 loop: CASSQGPSGLETQYF. The DNA for the CDR3 is TGTGCCAGCAGCCAGGGCCCTAGCGGTTTAGAGACCCAGTACTTC. The rearrangement links TRBV4-2 to TRBJ2-5; 7 positions match TRBD2. This CDR3 has 15 amino acids. Per germline, CDR1 LGHNA and CDR2 YNFKEQ. After removal of 3 bases from V and 4 bases from J, the junction contained 8 bases not matched to a gene.

The V and J genes are TRBV6-1 and TRBJ2-3; D unclear. The CDR3 is made up of 13 amino acids. Trimming shortened V by 8 bases and J by 0 bases, and 9 bases separated the two germline ends. Germline V gene lookup returns CDR1 MNHNS and CDR2 SASEGT. CDR3 DNA sequence: TGTGCCAGCGCCTTCGGAAGCACAGATACGCAGTATTTT. Its protein is CASAFGSTDTQYF.

In its sample, this clonotype was seen many times. The gene calls are TRBV7-2 and TRBJ2-2; D unresolved. There are 12 residues in the CDR3. Germline V lookup: CDR1 SGHTA, CDR2 FQGNSA. The V gene lost 5 bases and the J gene lost 5 bases, with 6 bases spanning the gap. In nucleotides, the CDR3 is TGTGCCAGCAGCCGCTCTACCGGGGAGCTGTTTTTT. This sequence encodes CASSRSTGELFF.

The rearrangement joins TRBV4-3 to TRBJ2-2; D might be TRBD2 (5 bases). V was pared by 0 bases and J by 0 bases, with 8 bases between. This CDR3 comprises 16 residues. The germline gives CDR1 LGHNA, CDR2 YSLEER. The CDR3 here is CASSQEQRPNTGELFF. The DNA of the CDR3 is TGCGCCAGCAGCCAAGAGCAGCGGCCGAACACCGGGGAGCTGTTTTTT.

The V and J genes are TRBV29-1 and TRBJ2-3, with D uncertain. This CDR3 has 15 residues. Germline lookup yields CDR1 SQVTM and CDR2 ANQGSEA. The ends were cut back, 4 bases at V and 2 bases at J, with 16 bases in the middle. The CDR3 protein is CSVGIVGPDTDTQYF. DNA of the CDR3: TGCAGCGTTGGAATCGTCGGGCCGGACACAGATACGCAGTATTTT.

The sample holds many counts of this clonotype. V usage is TRBV9 and J usage is TRBJ2-6; D perhaps matches TRBD1 (6 bases). CDR3 size: 18 residues. Germline V gene data show CDR1 as SGDLS and CDR2 as YYNGEE. V was shortened by 1 base and J by 4 bases, with 18 bases between the two germline ends. CDR3 in amino acids: CASSVMGAPKGGANVLTF. CDR3 nucleotides: TGTGCCAGCAGCGTAATGGGGGCTCCCAAGGGAGGGGCCAACGTCCTGACTTTC.

The chain recombines TRBV20-1 with TRBJ2-5; 8 nucleotides agree with TRBD1. CDR1 and CDR2 from the germline V gene are DFQATT and SNEGSKA (reference sequence). CDR3 length: 14 amino acids. After removal of 3 bases from V and 0 bases from J, the junction contained 3 bases not matched to a gene. This CDR3 reads CSASWTGNQETQYF. DNA for the CDR3: TGCAGTGCTAGCTGGACAGGGAACCAAGAGACCCAGTACTTC.

This clonotype was detected only a few times. The chain combines TRBV18 with TRBJ2-7, with D maybe TRBD1 (5 bases). The V gene lost 5 bases and the J gene lost 0 bases, with 11 bases spanning the gap. CDR3 length: 14 residues. CDR1 is KGHSH, CDR2 LQKENI, per germline. CDR3 region: CASSATVFSYEQYF. DNA of the CDR3: TGTGCCAGCTCAGCGACAGTTTTCTCCTACGAGCAGTACTTC.

The rearrangement links TRBV13 to TRBJ2-3, with 11 bases matching TRBD2. This CDR3 contains 16 residues. The germline gives CDR1 PRHDT, CDR2 FYEKMQ (reference sequence). Trimming cost V 5 bases and J 0 bases; bases outside gene matches: 4. CDR3 amino acids: CASSETSGTSTDTQYF. The CDR3 nucleotides are TGTGCCAGCAGCGAGACTAGCGGGACTAGCACAGATACGCAGTATTTT.

This chain connects TRBV6-2 or TRBV6-3 to TRBJ2-1; no clear D. V lost 5 bases, J lost 1 base, and 9 bases lay in between. Germline values: CDR1 MNHEY, CDR2 SVGEGT. This CDR3 is 14 amino acids long. The CDR3 sequence: CASSAVVSYNEQFF. In DNA, the CDR3 is TGTGCCAGCAGTGCCGTGGTGTCCTACAATGAGCAGTTCTTC.

This clonotype has more than one count but fewer than ten. This chain uses TRBV7-9 with TRBJ2-4, with 14 nucleotides matching TRBD2. Germline CDR1 reads SEHNR; CDR2 reads FQNEAQ (reference sequence). The trim removed 3 bases at V and 8 bases at J, leaving 9 bases unmatched. CDR3 length: 17 residues. CDR3 sequence: CASSFPGLAGDGDIQYF. DNA for the CDR3: TGTGCCAGCAGCTTCCCGGGACTAGCGGGAGACGGGGACATTCAGTACTTC.

The chain couples TRBV13 to TRBJ2-1; no clear D. The V gene's germline CDR1 is PRHDT and CDR2 FYEKMQ (reference sequence). V was pared by 5 bases and J by 9 bases, with 11 bases between. CDR3 length equals 12 residues. CDR3 in amino acids: CASSQAGVEQFF. CDR3 sequence (DNA): TGTGCCAGCAGCCAGGCTGGGGTTGAGCAGTTCTTC.

The V gene is TRBV12-3 or TRBV12-4, the J gene TRBJ2-5, with D possibly matching TRBD2 (6 bases). The V end was cut by 1 base, the J end by 3 bases, with 15 bases between. The CDR3 sequence is 16 residues long. The CDR3 nucleotides are TGTGCCAGCAGTTTAGGGGGGACTCCTCAAAAAGAGACCCAGTACTTC. Its protein product is CASSLGGTPQKETQYF.

This clonotype occurred a few times. V usage is TRBV7-2 and J usage is TRBJ1-2; D gene ambiguous. CDR3 length: 13 residues. Looked up from germline, CDR1 is SGHTA and CDR2 is FQGNSA. Trimming shortened V by 5 bases and J by 5 bases, and 12 bases separated the two germline ends. The CDR3 protein is CASSHRTFYGYTF. CDR3 DNA sequence: TGTGCCAGCAGCCACCGAACCTTTTATGGCTACACCTTC.

V and J are TRBV20-1 and TRBJ1-1; D might be TRBD1 (6 bases). CDR1 is DFQATT, CDR2 SNEGSKA, per germline (reference sequence). Trimming cost V 6 bases and J 0 bases, with 17 bases left between them. The CDR3 loop spans 15 amino acids. CDR3 in amino acids: CSASFTDRLNTEAFF. CDR3 coding DNA: TGCAGTGCCAGTTTCACGGACAGACTGAACACTGAAGCTTTCTTT.

The chain employs TRBV18 and TRBJ2-3; a possible D gene is TRBD2 (5 bases). The CDR3 spans 14 residues. Germline lookup yields CDR1 KGHSH and CDR2 LQKENI. V lost 3 bases and J 6 bases, leaving 13 bases between the germline ends. The CDR3 here is CASSPGLVGDTQYF. The CDR3 DNA reads TGTGCCAGCTCACCTGGACTCGTCGGGGATACGCAGTATTTT.